This T cell receptor (beta chain) was identified during a study of control samples from healthy donors and cancer patients. Clones were sequenced by immunoSEQ multiplex PCR, and TCRdb holds only the in-frame ones, with some missing. The top ten hold under 4% of the sample, which has approximately 150,000 clones, more than 85% seen once. From germline, CDR1 is WSHSY and CDR2 SAAADI. V lost 3 bases and J 0 bases, leaving 15 bases between the germline ends. CDR3 length: 17 amino acids. The sequenced sample was blood. The TCR originated in a man aged 25 to 45 in good health. The chain combines TRBV10-2 with TRBJ1-5, with D tentatively TRBD1 (5 bases). CDR3 region: CASSETGTAYSNQPQHF. DNA of the CDR3: TGCGCCAGCAGTGAAACCGGGACGGCTTATAGCAATCAGCCCCAGCATTTT.